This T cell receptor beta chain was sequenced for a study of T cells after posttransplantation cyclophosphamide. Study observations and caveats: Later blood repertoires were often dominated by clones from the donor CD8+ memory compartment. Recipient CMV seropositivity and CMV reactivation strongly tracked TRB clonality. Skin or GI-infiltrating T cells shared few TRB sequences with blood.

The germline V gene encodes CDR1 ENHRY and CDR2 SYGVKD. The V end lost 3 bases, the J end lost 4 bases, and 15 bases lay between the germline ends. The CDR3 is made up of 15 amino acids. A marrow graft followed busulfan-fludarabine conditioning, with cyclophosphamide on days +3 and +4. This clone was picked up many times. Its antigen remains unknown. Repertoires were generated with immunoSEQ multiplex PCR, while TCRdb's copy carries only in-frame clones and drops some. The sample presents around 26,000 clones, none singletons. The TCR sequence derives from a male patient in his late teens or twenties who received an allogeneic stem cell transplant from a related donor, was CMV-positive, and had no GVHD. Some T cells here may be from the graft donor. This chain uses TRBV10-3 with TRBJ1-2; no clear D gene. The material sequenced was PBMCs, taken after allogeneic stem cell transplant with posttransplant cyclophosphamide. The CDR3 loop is CAISEMGVGSYGYTF. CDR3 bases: TGTGCCATCAGTGAAATGGGAGTTGGAAGCTATGGCTACACCTTC.